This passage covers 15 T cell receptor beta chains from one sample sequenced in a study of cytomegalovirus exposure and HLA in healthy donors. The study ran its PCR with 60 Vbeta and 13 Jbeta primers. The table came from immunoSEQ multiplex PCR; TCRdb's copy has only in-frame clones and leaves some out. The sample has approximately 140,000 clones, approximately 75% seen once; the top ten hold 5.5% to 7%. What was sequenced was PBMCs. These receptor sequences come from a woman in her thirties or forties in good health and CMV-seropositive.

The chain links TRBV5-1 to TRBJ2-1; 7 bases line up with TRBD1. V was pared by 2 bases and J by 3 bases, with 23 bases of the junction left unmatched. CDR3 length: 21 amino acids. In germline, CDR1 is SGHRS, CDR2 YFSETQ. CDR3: CASSLKTTGTVSFSDYNEQFF. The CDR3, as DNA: TGCGCCAGCAGCTTAAAAACTACCGGGACAGTATCATTTTCCGACTACAATGAGCAGTTCTTC.

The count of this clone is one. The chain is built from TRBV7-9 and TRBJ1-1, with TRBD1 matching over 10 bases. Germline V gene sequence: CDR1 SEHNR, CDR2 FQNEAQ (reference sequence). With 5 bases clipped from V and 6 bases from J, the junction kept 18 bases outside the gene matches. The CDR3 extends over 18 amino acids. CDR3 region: CASSPGVGGTGAAAEAFF. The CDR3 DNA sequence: TGTGCCAGCAGCCCCGGGGTAGGGGGGACAGGGGCGGCCGCTGAAGCTTTCTTT.

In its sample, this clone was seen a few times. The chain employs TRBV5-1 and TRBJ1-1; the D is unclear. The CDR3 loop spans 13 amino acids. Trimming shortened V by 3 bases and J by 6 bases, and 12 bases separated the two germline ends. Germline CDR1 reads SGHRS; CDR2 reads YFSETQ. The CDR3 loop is CASSSPEAPEAFF. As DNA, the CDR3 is TGCGCCAGCAGCTCCCCAGAGGCCCCTGAAGCTTTCTTT.

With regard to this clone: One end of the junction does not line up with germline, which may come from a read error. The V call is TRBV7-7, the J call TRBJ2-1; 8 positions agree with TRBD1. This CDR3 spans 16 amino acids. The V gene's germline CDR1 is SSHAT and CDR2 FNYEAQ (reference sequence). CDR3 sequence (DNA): TGTGCTAGCAGCTTAGGTGGGACAGGTACCTACAATGAGCAGTTCTTC. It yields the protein CASSLGGTGTYNEQFF. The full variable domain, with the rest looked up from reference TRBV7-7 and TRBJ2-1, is GAGVSQSPRYKVTKRGQDVTLRCDPISSHATLYWYQQALGQGPEFLTYFNYEAQPDKSGLPSDRFSAERPEGSISTLTIQRTEQRDSAMYRCASSLGGTGTYNEQFFGPGTRLTVL.

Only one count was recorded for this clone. The CDR3: CASSLDREIYGYTF. DNA for the CDR3: TGCGCCAGCAGCTTGGACAGGGAAATATATGGCTACACCTTC. The chain uses TRBV5-1 and TRBJ1-2, with D tentatively TRBD1 (6 bases). Germline assignment: CDR1 SGHRS and CDR2 YFSETQ. V lost 0 bases and J 5 bases, leaving 11 bases between the germline ends. This CDR3 is 14 amino acids long.

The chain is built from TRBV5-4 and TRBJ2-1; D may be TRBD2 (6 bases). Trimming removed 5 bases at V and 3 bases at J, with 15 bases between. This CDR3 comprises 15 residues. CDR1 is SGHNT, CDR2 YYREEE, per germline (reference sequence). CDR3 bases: TGTGCCAGCAGAGAGGTCGGGAGACTCTACAATGAGCAGTTCTTC. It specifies CASREVGRLYNEQFF.

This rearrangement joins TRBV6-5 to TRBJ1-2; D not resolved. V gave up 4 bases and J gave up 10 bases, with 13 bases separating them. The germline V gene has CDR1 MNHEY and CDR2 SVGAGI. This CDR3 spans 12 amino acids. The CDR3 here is CASSSGGGAYTF. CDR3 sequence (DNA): TGTGCCAGCAGTTCAGGTGGAGGAGCCTACACCTTC.

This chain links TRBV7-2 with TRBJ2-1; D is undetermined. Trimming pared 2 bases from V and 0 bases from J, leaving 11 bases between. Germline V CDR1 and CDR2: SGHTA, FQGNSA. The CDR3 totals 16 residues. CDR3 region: CASSLSDLSSYNEQFF. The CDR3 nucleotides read TGTGCCAGCAGCTTATCTGACTTAAGCTCCTACAATGAGCAGTTCTTC.

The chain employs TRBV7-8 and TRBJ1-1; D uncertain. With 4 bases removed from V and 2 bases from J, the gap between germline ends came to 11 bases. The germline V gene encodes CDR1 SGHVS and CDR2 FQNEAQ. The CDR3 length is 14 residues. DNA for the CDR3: TGTGCCAGCAGCTACAATCGGGAAAACACTGAAGCTTTCTTT. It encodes CASSYNRENTEAFF.

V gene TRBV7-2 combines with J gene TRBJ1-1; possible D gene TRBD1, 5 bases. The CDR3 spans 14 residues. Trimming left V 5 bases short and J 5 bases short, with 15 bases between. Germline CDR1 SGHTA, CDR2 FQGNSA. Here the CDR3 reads CASSPSGRVTEAFF. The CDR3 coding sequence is TGTGCCAGCAGCCCCTCCGGCAGGGTGACTGAAGCTTTCTTT.

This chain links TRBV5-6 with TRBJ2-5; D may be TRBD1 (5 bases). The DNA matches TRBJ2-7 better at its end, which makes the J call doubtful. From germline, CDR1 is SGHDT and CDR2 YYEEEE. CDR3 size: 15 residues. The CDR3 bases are TGTGCCAGCAGCTTTTTTCGACAGCCAGCCTACGAGCAGTACTTC. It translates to CASSFFRQPAYEQYF.

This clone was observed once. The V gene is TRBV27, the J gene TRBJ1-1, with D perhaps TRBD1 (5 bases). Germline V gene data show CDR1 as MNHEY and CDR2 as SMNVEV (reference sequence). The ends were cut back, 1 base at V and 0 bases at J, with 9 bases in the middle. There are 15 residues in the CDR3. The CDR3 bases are TGTGCCAGCAGTTTATTTTCAGGGATGAACACTGAAGCTTTCTTT. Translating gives CASSLFSGMNTEAFF.

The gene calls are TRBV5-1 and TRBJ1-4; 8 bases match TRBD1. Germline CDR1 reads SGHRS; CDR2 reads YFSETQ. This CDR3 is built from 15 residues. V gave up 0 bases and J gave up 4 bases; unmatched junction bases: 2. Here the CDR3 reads CASSLEQGGNEKLFF. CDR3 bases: TGCGCCAGCAGCTTGGAACAGGGGGGTAATGAAAAACTGTTTTTT.

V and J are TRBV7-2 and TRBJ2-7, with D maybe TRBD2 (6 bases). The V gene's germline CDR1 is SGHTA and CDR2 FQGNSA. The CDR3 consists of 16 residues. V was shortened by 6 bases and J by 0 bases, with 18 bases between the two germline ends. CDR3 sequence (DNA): TGTGCCAGCAGTTCCTCCTGGCGGGAAAACTCCTACGAGCAGTACTTC. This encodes CASSSSWRENSYEQYF.

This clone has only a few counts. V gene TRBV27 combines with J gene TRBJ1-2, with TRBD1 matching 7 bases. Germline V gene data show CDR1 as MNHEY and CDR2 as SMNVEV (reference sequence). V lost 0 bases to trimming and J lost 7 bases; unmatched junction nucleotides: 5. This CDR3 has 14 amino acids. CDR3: CASSLSAGGFGYTF. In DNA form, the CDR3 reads TGTGCCAGCAGTTTATCAGCAGGGGGTTTTGGCTACACCTTC.